This TCR beta chain was documented in a study of early T cells in non-severe SARS-CoV-2 infection. General observations from the study: There was a bias toward anti-spike CD8 responses in VDJdb matching, which missed private and CD4 specificities.

This CDR3 comprises 16 residues. The V gene end was trimmed by 0 bases and the J gene end by 2 bases; junction bases not matched to a gene: 4. Germline lookup yields CDR1 SGHVS and CDR2 FQNEAQ. TCRdb re-called the 5' RACE reads through MiXCR, storing one row per CDR3 protein. The table has some 59,000 distinct CDR3 sequences, 10% seen once. A note on this clonotype: What it binds is not known.

This TCR derives from an adult who was a healthcare worker with PCR-confirmed SARS-CoV-2 infection or an uninfected control (not recorded which). The rearrangement uses TRBV7-8 and TRBJ2-7; 10 bases map to TRBD1. Material for sequencing was whole blood. CDR3 protein: CASSLADRGFAYEQYF. For the CDR3, the DNA is TGTGCCAGCAGCTTAGCGGACAGGGGGTTCGCCTACGAGCAGTACTTC. The variable domain in full, completed from reference TRBV7-8 and TRBJ2-7, reads GAGVSQSPRYKVAKRGQDVALRCDPISGHVSLFWYQQALGQGPEFLTYFQNEAQLDKSGLPSDRFFAERPEGSVSTLKIQRTQQEDSAVYLCASSLADRGFAYEQYFGPGTRLTVT.